This record looks at one TCR beta chain sequence and its context. Antigen: not known. These data come from a study of cytomegalovirus exposure and HLA in healthy donors. Study-wide points: Researchers reported in a later analysis that a missense DCLRE1C variant was tied to TCR beta V- and J-gene trimming. Roughly uniform sequencing depth across donors was assumed, possibly incorrectly. Association of fewer than 20,000 TCR beta sequences with HLA alleles was found at 0.05 false discovery rate in a later analysis.

PCR primers comprised 60 Vbeta and 13 Jbeta primers. Original processing notes: A later analysis counted roughly 74 million unique TCR beta chains, some 11 million shared. Measured with immunoSEQ multiplex PCR; TCRdb has only the in-frame clones, and not every one. V, J and clone size derive from that table, while D and trimming were established from the DNA sequence. The table records 150,000 to 200,000 clones, approximately 80% of them present only once. Germline V gives CDR1 SGHRS, CDR2 YFSETQ. CDR3 size: 19 residues. Deletions cut 0 bases from V and 0 bases from J, with 19 bases between. The sequence was obtained from a woman in her fifties or sixties in good health and CMV-seronegative. The sequenced sample was PBMCs. The rearrangement links TRBV5-1 to TRBJ1-5; D is perhaps TRBD1 (6 bases). CDR3 amino acids: CASSLASEGGGYSNQPQHF. The CDR3 bases are TGCGCCAGCAGCTTGGCGAGTGAAGGGGGGGGGTATAGCAATCAGCCCCAGCATTTT. Full variable domain (missing parts from reference TRBV5-1 and TRBJ1-5): KAGVTQTPRYLIKTRGQQVTLSCSPISGHRSVSWYQQTPGQGLQFLFEYFSETQRNKGNFPGRFSGRQFSNSRSEMNVSTLELGDSALYLCASSLASEGGGYSNQPQHFGDGTRLSIL.